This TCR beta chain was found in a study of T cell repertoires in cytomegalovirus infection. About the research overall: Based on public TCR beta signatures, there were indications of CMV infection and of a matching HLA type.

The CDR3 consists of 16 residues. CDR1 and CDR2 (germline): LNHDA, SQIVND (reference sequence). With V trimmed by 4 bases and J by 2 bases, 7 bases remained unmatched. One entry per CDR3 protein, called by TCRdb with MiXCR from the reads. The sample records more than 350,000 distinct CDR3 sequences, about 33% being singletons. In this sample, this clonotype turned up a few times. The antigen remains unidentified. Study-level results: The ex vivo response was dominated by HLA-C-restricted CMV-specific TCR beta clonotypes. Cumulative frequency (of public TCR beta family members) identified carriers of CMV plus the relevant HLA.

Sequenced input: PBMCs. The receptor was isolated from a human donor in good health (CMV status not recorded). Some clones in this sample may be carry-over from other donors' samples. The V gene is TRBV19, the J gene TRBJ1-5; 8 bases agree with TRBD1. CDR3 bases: TGTGCCAGTAGTAGCCACAGGGGGAATGGCAATCAGCCCCAGCATTTT. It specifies CASSSHRGNGNQPQHF. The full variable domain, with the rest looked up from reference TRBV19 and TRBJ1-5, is DGGITQSPKYLFRKEGQNVTLSCEQNLNHDAMYWYRQDPGQGLRLIYYSQIVNDFQKGDIAEGYSVSREKKESFPLTVTSAQKNPTAFYLCASSSHRGNGNQPQHFGDGTRLSIL.